This TCR beta chain was found in a study of Ad26.COV2.S vaccination and SARS-CoV-2 variants. For the study at large: Each vaccinee took Ad26.COV2.S intramuscularly, once or twice 56 days apart.

V gave up 4 bases and J gave up 2 bases, with 8 bases separating them. Germline V CDR1 and CDR2: SGHAT, FQNNGV. CDR3 length: 14 amino acids. Treatment reported: about 20 received Ad26.COV2.S at low or high dose, single or two shots; about 5 received placebo; per-sample allocation not given. It was on day 63 after the first vaccine or placebo injection that samples were taken. An 18-55-year-old adult in Boston served as donor. This clone came up a few times. Repertoires were generated with immunoSEQ multiplex PCR, while TCRdb's copy carries only in-frame clones and drops some. The sample records some 250,000 clones, approximately 88% being singletons.

The sequencing used peripheral blood, collected in a trial of Ad26.COV2.S vaccine versus placebo. The chain has TRBV11-2 and TRBJ1-4; D is unclear. The sequence was collected from a person between 18 and 65 years old who received the Ad26.COV2.S COVID-19 vaccine or a placebo. Written as DNA, the CDR3 is TGTGCCAGCAGCTCGGCGGGGACTAATGAAAAACTGTTTTTT. The encoded protein is CASSSAGTNEKLFF.